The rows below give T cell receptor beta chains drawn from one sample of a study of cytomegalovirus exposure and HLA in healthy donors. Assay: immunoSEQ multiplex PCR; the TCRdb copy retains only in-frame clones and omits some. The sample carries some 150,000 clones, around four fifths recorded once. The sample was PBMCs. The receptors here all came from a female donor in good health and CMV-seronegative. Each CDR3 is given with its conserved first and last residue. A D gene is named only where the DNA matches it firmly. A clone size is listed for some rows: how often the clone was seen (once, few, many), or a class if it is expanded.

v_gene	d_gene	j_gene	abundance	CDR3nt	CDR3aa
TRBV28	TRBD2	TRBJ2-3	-	TGTGCCAGCAGTTTAAATCGGGGGGGGGTAGATACGCAGTATTTT	CASSLNRGGVDTQYF
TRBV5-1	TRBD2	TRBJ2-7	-	TGCGCCAGCAGCTTTCTGACTAGCGGGGCCTCCTACGAGCAGTACTTC	CASSFLTSGASYEQYF
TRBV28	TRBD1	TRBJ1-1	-	TGTGCCAGCACCCCACAGGGGGTCAGGGACACTGAAGCTTTCTTT	CASTPQGVRDTEAFF
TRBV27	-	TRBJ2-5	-	TGTGCCAGCATCCCCTCGTCGAAGGGGAAAGAGACCCAGTACTTC	CASIPSSKGKETQYF
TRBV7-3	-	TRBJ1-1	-	TGTGCCAGCAGCTTAGGTTTCGGCACTGAAGCTTTCTTT	CASSLGFGTEAFF
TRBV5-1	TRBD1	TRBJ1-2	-	TGCGCCAGCAGCTTGTTGTCAGGGGGAGACGTAACCTATGGCTACACCTTC	CASSLLSGGDVTYGYTF
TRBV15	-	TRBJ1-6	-	TGTGCCACCAGCAGAGATCCGGCGGGGGATTCACCCCTCCACTTT	CATSRDPAGDSPLHF
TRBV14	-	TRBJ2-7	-	TGTGCCAGCAGCCAAGAGGGGGCTAGCGGATACGAGCAGTACTTC	CASSQEGASGYEQYF
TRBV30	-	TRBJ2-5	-	TGTGCCCACGCCGGGCGGAGGCAAGAGACCCAGTACTTC	CAHAGRRQETQYF
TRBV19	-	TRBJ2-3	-	TGTGCCAGTACGCGGGACCGCACAGATACGCAGTATTTT	CASTRDRTDTQYF
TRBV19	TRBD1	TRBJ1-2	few	TGTGCCAGTAGTGGAAGGGGGCGCCGGTATGGCTACACCTTC	CASSGRGRRYGYTF
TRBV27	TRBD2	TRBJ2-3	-	TGTGCCAGCAGTTCCGGGACTAGCGAAGGGGGGGATACGCAGTATTTT	CASSSGTSEGGDTQYF
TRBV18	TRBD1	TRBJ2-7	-	TGTGCCAGCTCACCAACGAGGACAGGGGGCGGATACGAGCAGTACTTC	CASSPTRTGGGYEQYF
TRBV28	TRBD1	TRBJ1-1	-	TGTGCCAGCAGTCCCGGGACAGGGAAGGGGAACACTGAAGCTTTCTTT	CASSPGTGKGNTEAFF
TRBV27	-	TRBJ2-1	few	TGTGCCAGCAGGCTCACGCAGGAGGTCCTTAGTTATGAGCAGTTCTTC	CASRLTQEVLSYEQFF
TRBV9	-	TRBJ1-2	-	TGTGCCAGCAGGAAGGGAGCGGGACTCTATGGCTACACCTTC	CASRKGAGLYGYTF